The 25 T cell receptor beta chains below come from one sample, sequenced in a study of CD8 T cells in Susac syndrome. About 0.45 to 1 ug RNA was reverse transcribed with random hexamers. One entry per CDR3 protein results from TCRdb running MiXCR on the immunoSEQ multiplex PCR reads. The sample includes some 200,000 distinct CDR3 sequences, roughly 95% of them seen just once. Sequencing was carried out using CD4+ T cells from PBMCs. All receptors derive from a human donor in good health.

This clonotype was seen only once. The chain has TRBV27 and TRBJ1-1; 8 positions agree with TRBD1. The germline gives CDR1 MNHEY, CDR2 SMNVEV (reference sequence). CDR3 size: 13 residues. Losses at the gene ends were 8 bases for V and 6 bases for J; bases not matched to a gene: 8. In DNA, the CDR3 is TGTGCCAGCCATGGACAGGGTCGGTCTGAAGCTTTCTTT. Encoded protein: CASHGQGRSEAFF.

This chain connects TRBV30 to TRBJ2-2; 8 positions match TRBD2. The CDR3 is 15 amino acids. Trimming removed 2 bases from V and 4 bases from J; junction bases left unmatched: 6. Germline assignment: CDR1 GTSNPN and CDR2 SVGIG (reference sequence). CDR3 in DNA: TGTGCCTGGAGTCTCCTAGCGGGCTTCACCGGGGAGCTGTTTTTT. Translation gives CAWSLLAGFTGELFF.

The rearrangement links TRBV12-3 or TRBV12-4 to TRBJ2-7; D remains ambiguous. V was clipped by 6 bases and J by 6 bases, with 21 bases between them. CDR3 size: 15 residues. CDR3 protein: CASSPRTRATGEQYF. The CDR3, as DNA: TGTGCCAGCAGCCCCCGCACCCGAGCAACGGGCGAGCAGTACTTC.

V gene TRBV5-4 combines with J gene TRBJ2-5; 8 positions match TRBD2. Germline CDR1 SGHNT, CDR2 YYREEE (reference sequence). After removal of 5 bases from V and 1 base from J, the junction contained 7 bases not matched to a gene. CDR3 length equals 15 residues. The CDR3 sequence is CASSSGLAAQETQYF. The CDR3, as DNA: TGTGCCAGCAGTTCCGGACTAGCTGCCCAAGAGACCCAGTACTTC.

The chain employs TRBV3-1 and TRBJ2-1; D is undetermined. Germline loops: CDR1 LGHDT, CDR2 YNNKEL (reference sequence). CDR3 length: 15 amino acids. V lost 0 bases to trimming and J lost 2 bases, with 8 bases between them. Written as DNA, the CDR3 is TGTGCCAGCAGCCAAGATTTCATGGCCTACAATGAGCAGTTCTTC. Translating gives CASSQDFMAYNEQFF.

The gene calls are TRBV13 and TRBJ2-3; D gene unclear. This CDR3 has 14 amino acids. From germline, CDR1 is PRHDT and CDR2 FYEKMQ (reference sequence). V shed 0 bases and J shed 4 bases, with 8 bases lying between them. CDR3 in amino acids: CASSLGTFADTQYF. CDR3 in DNA: TGTGCCAGCAGCTTAGGTACCTTTGCAGATACGCAGTATTTT.

The V gene is TRBV28, the J gene TRBJ2-7, with TRBD1 matching over 7 bases. This CDR3 comprises 14 residues. V dropped 7 bases and J dropped 3; count of bases not matched to a gene: 9. CDR1 and CDR2 (germline): MDHEN, SYDVKM. This CDR3 is CASKVADRDYEQYF. CDR3 nucleotide sequence: TGTGCCAGCAAGGTCGCCGACAGGGACTACGAGCAGTACTTC. Combining the CDR3 with reference TRBV28 and TRBJ2-7 gives the whole variable domain DVKVTQSSRYLVKRTGEKVFLECVQDMDHENMFWYRQDPGLGLRLIYFSYDVKMKEKGDIPEGYSVSREKKERFSLILESASTNQTSMYLCASKVADRDYEQYFGPGTRLTVT.

This clonotype was found once. CDR3 nucleotide sequence: TGTGCCAGCAGTGTAGGAGGCACAGGGACTCAGCCCCAGCATTTT. As protein: CASSVGGTGTQPQHF. The gene calls are TRBV6-1 and TRBJ1-5; TRBD1 might be the D (6 bases). The CDR3 runs 15 residues. V shed 4 bases and J shed 6 bases, with 16 bases lying between them. Germline CDR1 MNHNS, CDR2 SASEGT.

The chain couples TRBV4-1 to TRBJ2-5; TRBD2 is a possible D gene (6 bases). The germline gives CDR1 MGHRA, CDR2 YSYEKL. This CDR3 is 15 amino acids long. Between the trimmed V and J ends, which lost 4 bases and 2 bases, there was a span of 14 bases. This CDR3 is CASSRGLGRQETQYF. CDR3 DNA sequence: TGCGCCAGCAGCCGGGGACTGGGAAGACAAGAGACCCAGTACTTC.

The chain recombines TRBV20-1 with TRBJ2-2; 7 bases align to TRBD2. The CDR3 is made up of 16 amino acids. The junction had 9 bases not matched to a gene; V was cut back by 5 bases and J by 0 bases. Germline V lookup: CDR1 DFQATT, CDR2 SNEGSKA (reference sequence). The CDR3 DNA reads TGCAGTGCTCCGAGTAGCGGGTCCGCGAACACCGGGGAGCTGTTTTTT. Translation: CSAPSSGSANTGELFF.

The chain has TRBV29-1 and TRBJ2-5; 11 positions match TRBD1. The CDR3 totals 12 residues. J gave up 6 bases and V 8 bases, and 5 bases lay outside the gene matches. The germline gives CDR1 SQVTM, CDR2 ANQGSEA. CDR3 coding DNA: TGCAGCACTGGACAGGGGGCGAAGACCCAGTACTTC. Encoded protein: CSTGQGAKTQYF.

CDR3 in DNA: TGTGCCAGCAGCTTAGATGCGGAGGGCCAAAACACCGGGGAGCTGTTTTTT. Translation gives CASSLDAEGQNTGELFF. The rearrangement joins TRBV7-8 to TRBJ2-2; maybe TRBD2 (6 bases). The CDR3 runs to 17 residues. Per germline, CDR1 SGHVS and CDR2 FQNEAQ. V lost 1 base to trimming and J lost 2 bases, with 14 bases between them.

The chain employs TRBV30 and TRBJ2-1; 7 bases line up with TRBD2. The V segment lost 6 bases and the J segment 2 bases; nucleotides outside the gene matches: 4. The CDR3 sequence is 13 residues long. The germline gives CDR1 GTSNPN, CDR2 SVGIG (reference sequence). CDR3 sequence (DNA): TGTGCCTGCTCTAGCGGACCCTACAATGAGCAGTTCTTC. Translated, it gives CACSSGPYNEQFF. Full variable domain (remainder filled in from reference TRBV30 and TRBJ2-1): SQTIHQWPATLVQPVGSPLSLECTVEGTSNPNLYWYRQAAGRGLQLLFYSVGIGQISSEVPQNLSASRPQDRQFILSSKKLLLSDSGFYLCACSSGPYNEQFFGPGTRLTVL.

The chain couples TRBV29-1 to TRBJ2-1; D ambiguous. Trimming left V 6 bases short and J 4 bases short, with 7 bases between. The CDR3 covers 11 residues. In germline, CDR1 is SQVTM, CDR2 ANQGSEA. Written as DNA, the CDR3 is TGCAGCGTGGTAAATTACAATGAGCAGTTCTTC. Translating gives CSVVNYNEQFF.

This chain joins TRBV20-1 and TRBJ2-7; TRBD2 matches 12 bases. The V gene end was trimmed by 1 base and the J gene end by 2 bases; junction bases not matched to a gene: 3. The CDR3 contains 15 residues. From germline, CDR1 is DFQATT and CDR2 SNEGSKA (reference sequence). The CDR3 sequence is CSARARTSGTYEQYF. The CDR3 region has the DNA TGCAGTGCTAGAGCCCGGACTAGCGGGACCTACGAGCAGTACTTC.

This clonotype was seen once. This sequence joins TRBV19 and TRBJ1-2, with 7 nucleotides matching TRBD1. Per the germline V gene, CDR1 is LNHDA and CDR2 is SQIVND (reference sequence). CDR3 length equals 14 residues. V gave up 3 bases and J gave up 4 bases; unmatched junction bases: 5. Here the CDR3 reads CASSILAGGYGYTF. CDR3 in DNA: TGTGCCAGTAGTATCCTCGCAGGGGGCTATGGCTACACCTTC. Full variable domain (rest looked up from reference TRBV19 and TRBJ1-2): DGGITQSPKYLFRKEGQNVTLSCEQNLNHDAMYWYRQDPGQGLRLIYYSQIVNDFQKGDIAEGYSVSREKKESFPLTVTSAQKNPTAFYLCASSILAGGYGYTFGSGTRLTVV.

The chain couples TRBV3-1 to TRBJ2-5; perhaps TRBD2 as D (6 bases). CDR1 is LGHDT and CDR2 is YNNKEL in the germline V gene (reference sequence). The CDR3 loop spans 14 amino acids. Trimming removed 2 bases from V and 5 bases from J, with 12 bases in between. In nucleotides, the CDR3 is TGTGCCAGCAGCCAAATTGGGGGGTCGGAGACCCAGTACTTC. It yields the protein CASSQIGGSETQYF.

The rearrangement uses TRBV5-1 and TRBJ2-7; 7 bases agree with TRBD1. The junction had 9 bases not matched to a gene; V was cut back by 3 bases and J by 3 bases. This CDR3 spans 15 amino acids. CDR1 SGHRS and CDR2 YFSETQ come from the germline V gene. The CDR3 DNA is TGCGCCAGCAGCTCGCCACTGACAGGGATCTACGAGCAGTACTTC. It codes for CASSSPLTGIYEQYF.

The rearrangement uses TRBV12-3 or TRBV12-4 and TRBJ1-5; D call uncertain. This CDR3 spans 13 amino acids. Between the trimmed V and J ends, which lost 5 bases and 0 bases, there was a span of 5 bases. CDR3 bases: TGTGCCAGCAGTACCGCTAGCAATCAGCCCCAGCATTTT. This translates into CASSTASNQPQHF.

The chain recombines TRBV20-1 with TRBJ2-6; D perhaps matches TRBD1 (6 bases). Per germline, CDR1 DFQATT and CDR2 SNEGSKA (reference sequence). Trimming left V 7 bases short and J 2 bases short, with 12 bases between. The CDR3 has 14 residues. The CDR3 coding sequence is TGCAGTGGACAGGTGGGGGCTGGGGCCAACGTCCTGACTTTC. It codes for CSGQVGAGANVLTF.

J is TRBJ1-5 and V is TRBV7-2; TRBD1 might be the D (5 bases). V was clipped by 4 bases and J by 6 bases, with 13 bases between them. Germline CDR1 SGHTA, CDR2 FQGNSA. The CDR3 has 14 amino acids. Here the CDR3 DNA reads TGTGCCAGCAGCTCGCAGGGAACCGGTCAGCCCCAGCATTTT. Residues: CASSSQGTGQPQHF.

The chain links TRBV19 to TRBJ1-5, with 9 bases that match TRBD1. This CDR3 has 17 residues. Losses at the gene ends were 5 bases for V and 1 base for J; bases not matched to a gene: 9. Germline V gives CDR1 LNHDA, CDR2 SQIVND (reference sequence). The DNA for the CDR3 is TGTGCCAGTAGTTCGAGGACAGGGGTGAACAGCAATCAGCCCCAGCATTTT. Protein product: CASSSRTGVNSNQPQHF.

The chain recombines TRBV10-3 with TRBJ2-3; D is possibly TRBD1 or TRBD2 (5 bases each). Germline assignment: CDR1 ENHRY and CDR2 SYGVKD. This CDR3 spans 14 amino acids. V was trimmed by 6 bases and J by 0 bases, leaving 10 bases between them. The CDR3 DNA reads as TGTGCCATCAGCCGGGACCGAAGCACAGATACGCAGTATTTT. Protein sequence: CAISRDRSTDTQYF.

J is TRBJ2-2 and V is TRBV7-6; 10 nucleotides line up with TRBD1. Germline CDR1 reads SGHVS; CDR2 reads FNYEAQ. The V segment lost 5 bases and the J segment 7 bases; nucleotides outside the gene matches: 7. The CDR3 spans 15 residues. The CDR3 spells CASSRDRGGIGELFF. CDR3 in DNA: TGTGCCAGCAGCCGGGACAGGGGAGGTATCGGGGAGCTGTTTTTT.

The chain joins TRBV2 to TRBJ2-7; 9 nucleotides align to TRBD1. This CDR3 has 13 residues. Germline CDR1 and CDR2: SNHLY and FYNNEI. The V and J ends lost 6 bases and 5 bases, in that order; junction bases with no gene match: 5. CDR3 in amino acids: CASRDRGLDEQYF. The CDR3 DNA reads as TGTGCCAGCAGGGACAGGGGACTGGACGAGCAGTACTTC.